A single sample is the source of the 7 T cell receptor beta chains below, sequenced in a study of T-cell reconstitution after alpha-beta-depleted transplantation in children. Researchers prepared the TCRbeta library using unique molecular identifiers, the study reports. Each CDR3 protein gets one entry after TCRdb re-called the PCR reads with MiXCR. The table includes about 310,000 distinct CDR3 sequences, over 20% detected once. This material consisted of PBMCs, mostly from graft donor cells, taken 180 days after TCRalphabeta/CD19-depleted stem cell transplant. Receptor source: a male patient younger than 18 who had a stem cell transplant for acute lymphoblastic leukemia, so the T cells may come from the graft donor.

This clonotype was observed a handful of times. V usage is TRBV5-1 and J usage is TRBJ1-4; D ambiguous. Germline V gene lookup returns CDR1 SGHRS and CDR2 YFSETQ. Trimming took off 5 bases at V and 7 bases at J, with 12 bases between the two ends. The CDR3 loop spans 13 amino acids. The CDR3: CASREGSAEKLFF. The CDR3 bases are TGCGCCAGCAGGGAGGGTTCGGCTGAAAAACTGTTTTTT.

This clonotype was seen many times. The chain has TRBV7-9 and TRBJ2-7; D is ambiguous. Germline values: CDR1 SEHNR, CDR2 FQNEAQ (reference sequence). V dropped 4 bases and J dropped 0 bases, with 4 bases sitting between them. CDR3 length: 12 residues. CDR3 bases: TGTGCCAGCAGCTCGAGCTCCTACGAGCAGTACTTC. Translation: CASSSSSYEQYF.

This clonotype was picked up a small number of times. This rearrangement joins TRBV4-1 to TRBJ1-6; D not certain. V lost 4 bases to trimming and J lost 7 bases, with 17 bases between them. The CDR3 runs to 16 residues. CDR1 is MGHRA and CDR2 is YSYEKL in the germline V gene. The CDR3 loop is CASSPPGEAGNSPLHF. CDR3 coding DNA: TGCGCCAGCAGCCCCCCTGGGGAGGCAGGCAATTCACCCCTCCACTTT.

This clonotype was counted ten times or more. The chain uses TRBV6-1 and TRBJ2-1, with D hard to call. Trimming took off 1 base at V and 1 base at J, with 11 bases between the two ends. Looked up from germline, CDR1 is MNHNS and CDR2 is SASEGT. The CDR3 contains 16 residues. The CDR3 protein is CASSEGLYGSYNEQFF. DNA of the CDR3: TGTGCCAGCAGTGAAGGCCTCTACGGGTCCTACAATGAGCAGTTCTTC.

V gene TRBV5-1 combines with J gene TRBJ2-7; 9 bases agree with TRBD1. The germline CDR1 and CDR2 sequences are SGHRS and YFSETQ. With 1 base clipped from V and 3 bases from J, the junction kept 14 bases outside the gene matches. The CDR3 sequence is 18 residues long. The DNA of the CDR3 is TGCGCCAGCAGCTTGTGGGGGGGGCCGGGACAGGGCATCTACGAGCAGTACTTC. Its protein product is CASSLWGGPGQGIYEQYF.

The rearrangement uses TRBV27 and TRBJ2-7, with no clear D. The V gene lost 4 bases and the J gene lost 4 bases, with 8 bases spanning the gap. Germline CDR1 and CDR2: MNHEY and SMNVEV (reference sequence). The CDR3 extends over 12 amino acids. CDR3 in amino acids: CASSSVFYEQYF. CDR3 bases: TGTGCCAGCAGTTCCGTTTTTTACGAGCAGTACTTC.

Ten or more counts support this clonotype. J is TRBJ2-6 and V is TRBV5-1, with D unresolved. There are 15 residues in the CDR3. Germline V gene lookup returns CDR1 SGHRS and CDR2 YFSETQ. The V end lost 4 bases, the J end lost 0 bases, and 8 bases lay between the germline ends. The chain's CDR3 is CASSRISSGANVLTF. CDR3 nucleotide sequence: TGCGCCAGCAGCCGGATTAGCTCTGGGGCCAACGTCCTGACTTTC.